This record looks at one T cell receptor beta chain sequence and its context. The antigen is not known. V shed 1 base, J shed 3 bases, and the junction held 5 bases outside the gene matches. This CDR3 comprises 15 residues. CDR1 is SGDLS and CDR2 is YYNGEE in the germline V gene. The record originates from a study of cytomegalovirus exposure and HLA in healthy donors. Study outcomes and limitations: Reportedly, HLA-A and HLA-B alleles of most subjects were accurately predicted from TCR beta. There were reportedly fewer N-insertions in an Asian-associated ancestry cluster than the roughly 610-donor mean, in a later analysis. Later work associated roughly 15,000 TCR beta sequences with HLA alleles at 0.05 false discovery rate.

The PCR contained 60 Vbeta and 13 Jbeta primers. The table came from immunoSEQ multiplex PCR; TCRdb's copy has only in-frame clones and leaves some out. The table lists some 180,000 clones, around 70% of them singletons, with 2.9% in the top ten. Sequencing used PBMCs. The chain uses TRBV9 and TRBJ2-3; 7 nucleotides match TRBD1. This clonotype was obtained from a male donor in good health and CMV-seronegative. CDR3 nucleotides: TGTGCCAGCAGCGTACGAGAGGGGGCTACAGATACGCAGTATTTT. Translation: CASSVREGATDTQYF.